One and the same sample provided the 4 T cell receptor beta chains below, sequenced in a study of graft-versus-host responses after intestinal transplantation. Here immunoSEQ multiplex PCR was the method, and the copy in TCRdb shows in-frame clones only, minus some. The data show 43,000 or so clones, with about 95% seen just once and around 1.6% held by the top ten. The source material was PBMCs, sampled approximately 360 days after intestinal transplant. These receptors were obtained from a human patient who received an intestinal transplant, so some T cells may come from the graft donor.

This chain joins TRBV6-6 and TRBJ2-7, with 7 bases lining up with TRBD1. The CDR3 length is 14 residues. The trim removed 2 bases at V and 0 bases at J, leaving 1 base unmatched. Germline V gives CDR1 MNHNY, CDR2 SVGAGI (reference sequence). CDR3 DNA: TGTGCCAGCAGTTACCGGGACAGCTCCTACGAGCAGTACTTC. Its protein is CASSYRDSSYEQYF.

The chain uses TRBV7-2 and TRBJ1-5; D remains unclear. Germline V gene lookup returns CDR1 SGHTA and CDR2 FQGNSA. The CDR3 is made up of 15 amino acids. V was clipped by 0 bases and J by 6 bases, with 12 bases between them. The CDR3 sequence is CASSLARGFGQPQHF. CDR3 sequence (DNA): TGTGCCAGCAGCTTAGCGCGGGGTTTCGGTCAGCCCCAGCATTTT.

The chain uses TRBV27 and TRBJ2-1; TRBD2 agrees at 12 bases. This CDR3 contains 13 residues. Per the germline V gene, CDR1 is MNHEY and CDR2 is SMNVEV (reference sequence). V shed 7 bases, J shed 9 bases, and the junction held 4 bases outside the gene matches. CDR3: CASTPGLAGEQFF. CDR3 nucleotides: TGTGCCAGCACGCCGGGACTAGCGGGTGAGCAGTTCTTC.

The chain links TRBV5-4 to TRBJ2-3; maybe TRBD2 (6 bases). Germline CDR1 reads SGHNT; CDR2 reads YYREEE (reference sequence). V lost 4 bases, J lost 1 base, and 16 bases lay in between. This CDR3 has 16 amino acids. The CDR3 region is CASSEEAGYRTDTQYF. In DNA form, the CDR3 reads TGTGCCAGCAGCGAAGAGGCGGGGTACCGCACAGATACGCAGTATTTT. The full variable domain, its missing parts supplied by reference TRBV5-4 and TRBJ2-3, is ETGVTQSPTHLIKTRGQQVTLRCSSQSGHNTVSWYQQALGQGPQFIFQYYREEENGRGNFPPRFSGLQFPNYSSELNVNALELDDSALYLCASSEEAGYRTDTQYFGPGTRLTVL.